The rows below give T cell receptor beta chains drawn from one sample of a study of vaccination effects on CD4 cells after COVID-19. This table comes from immunoSEQ multiplex PCR, and its TCRdb copy is limited to in-frame clones, with some not included. This sample has about 52,000 clones, with 79% found just once. Their cognate antigens are unknown. The sequenced sample was CD4+ T cells from PBMCs cultured with HCoV-OC43 spike peptides, obtained before COVID-19 vaccination. All receptors come from a human donor who received a COVID-19 vaccine. Each CDR3 is given with its conserved first and last residue. D genes are given only for firm matches. A clone size is listed for some rows: how often the clone was seen (once, few, many), or a class if it is expanded.

D gene	J gene	V gene	clone size	CDR3 DNA	CDR3 protein
TRBD2	TRBJ2-5	TRBV27	NA	TGTGCCAGCAGTTCCCAAGGGGGAATAGCGGGGGGCGTTATCGGAGAGACCCAGTACTTC	CASSSQGGIAGGVIGETQYF
TRBD1	TRBJ1-5	TRBV19	NA	TGTGCCAGTAGCCTCGACAGGGCGAGCAATCAGCCCCAGCATTTT	CASSLDRASNQPQHF
TRBD2	TRBJ2-1	TRBV20-1	NA	TGCAGTGCTAGTTCGACTAGCGGGGCGACCTACAATGAGCAGTTCTTC	CSASSTSGATYNEQFF
NA	TRBJ2-2	TRBV18	NA	TGTGCCAGCTCCGCAGGGGTGTACTCCGGGGAGCTGTTTTTT	CASSAGVYSGELFF
NA	TRBJ1-1	TRBV27	NA	TGTGCCAGCAGTCCGACACATTATATGAACACTGAAGCTTTCTTT	CASSPTHYMNTEAFF
NA	TRBJ1-2	TRBV6-5	NA	TGTGCCAGCAGTCCGAGCGGTCAACACAGGCATGGCTACACCTTC	CASSPSGQHRHGYTF
NA	TRBJ1-2	TRBV7-3	NA	TGTGCCAGCAGCTTAAGCTGGGGTGGGGGCTACACCTTC	CASSLSWGGGYTF
NA	TRBJ2-3	TRBV2	NA	TGTGCCAGCACTGAATACGGGGTTTCAGATACGCAGTATTTT	CASTEYGVSDTQYF
NA	TRBJ1-5	TRBV30	NA	TGTGCCTGGAGTAACGGGGCCAATCAGCCCCAGCATTTT	CAWSNGANQPQHF
NA	TRBJ1-4	TRBV19	NA	TGTGCCAGTAGTATACAAGGGGAAAAACTGTTTTTT	CASSIQGEKLFF
NA	TRBJ1-2	TRBV28	NA	TGTGCCAGCAGTTTAGCCACCGGGATTTATGGCTACACCTTC	CASSLATGIYGYTF
TRBD1	TRBJ1-5	TRBV7-2	NA	TGTGCCAGCAGCTTGGGACAGGGACTGACACAGCCCCAGCATTTT	CASSLGQGLTQPQHF
NA	TRBJ2-5	TRBV5-6	once	TGTGCCAGCACCCGAGATGGGGGGCACCAAGAGACCCAGTACTTC	CASTRDGGHQETQYF
TRBD1	TRBJ1-4	TRBV18	once	TGTGCCAGCTCACTAAGAGGGACAGGGCAAGGTGAAAAACTGTTTTTT	CASSLRGTGQGEKLFF
NA	TRBJ2-3	TRBV7-2	NA	TGTGCCAGCAGCCCTTGGTCAACAGATACGCAGTATTTT	CASSPWSTDTQYF
NA	TRBJ1-2	TRBV6-4	NA	TGTGCCAGCAGTGACACACCCCAGGCTTTTGCGAATGGCTACACCTTC	CASSDTPQAFANGYTF
TRBD1	TRBJ1-2	TRBV10-3	once	TGTGCCACCGGAGATCCGGGACAGGAAAACTATGGCTACACCTTC	CATGDPGQENYGYTF
NA	TRBJ1-1	TRBV6-6	NA	TGTGCCAGCATAGGGGGGGGAATCACTGAAGCTTTCTTT	CASIGGGITEAFF
NA	TRBJ1-1	TRBV6-5	few	TGTGCCAGCAGTTACCAGGTGAACACTGAAGCTTTCTTT	CASSYQVNTEAFF
TRBD1	TRBJ2-5	TRBV5-1	NA	TGCGCCAGCAGCTCTCCGGACAGGGTAGAGACCCAGTACTTC	CASSSPDRVETQYF
TRBD1	TRBJ1-4	TRBV11-1	NA	TGTGCCAGCAGCGCCCGGACAGGGTGGGGTGAAAAACTGTTTTTT	CASSARTGWGEKLFF
NA	TRBJ1-6	TRBV6-5	few	TGTGCCAGCAGGGGGGGACACAGCTATAATTCACCCCTCCACTTT	CASRGGHSYNSPLHF
NA	TRBJ2-5	TRBV9	NA	TGTGCCAGCAGCCTCAACGTAGGCAGGGAAGAGACCCAGTACTTC	CASSLNVGREETQYF
NA	TRBJ2-3	TRBV9	NA	TGTGCCAGCACCCCAGGGCGGCTGAGCACAGATACGCAGTATTTT	CASTPGRLSTDTQYF
NA	TRBJ1-5	TRBV18	once	TGTGCCAGCTCACTGGACACCGATCAGCCCCAGCATTTT	CASSLDTDQPQHF
NA	TRBJ2-3	TRBV29-1	NA	TGCAGCGTTGAAGGATCCGGGGGAGATACGCAGTATTTT	CSVEGSGGDTQYF
TRBD2	TRBJ2-1	TRBV18	NA	TGTGCCAGCTCACCATGGGTTAGCGGGGACTCAAGCTCCTACAATGAGCAGTTCTTC	CASSPWVSGDSSSYNEQFF
TRBD1	TRBJ1-1	TRBV29-1	NA	TGCAGCGTCAAAATGGACAGGGTGAAGAACACTGAAGCTTTCTTT	CSVKMDRVKNTEAFF
NA	TRBJ1-4	TRBV5-1	NA	TGCGCCAGCAGCCCCGGGGGGGGAAAACTGTTTTTT	CASSPGGGKLFF
NA	TRBJ2-5	TRBV10-3	NA	TGTGCCATCAGGACTGAAGGGGGGAAAGAGACCCAGTACTTC	CAIRTEGGKETQYF
TRBD2	TRBJ2-2	TRBV3-1/TRBV3-2	NA	TGTGCCAGCAGATTAGCGGGGGGGACGAACACCGGGGAGCTGTTTTTT	CASRLAGGTNTGELFF
TRBD2	TRBJ2-5	TRBV6-1	NA	TGTGCCAGCAGTGATCTAGCGGGTGTTATTTGGACCCAGTACTTC	CASSDLAGVIWTQYF
NA	TRBJ1-1	TRBV6-4	NA	TGTGCCAGCTCCAGGCTCATGAACACTGAAGCTTTCTTT	CASSRLMNTEAFF
NA	TRBJ1-2	TRBV9	NA	TGTGCCAGCAGCGCAAACTATGGCTACACCTTC	CASSANYGYTF
NA	TRBJ1-3	TRBV19	NA	TGTGCCAGTAGTAATATCGCACCCGGTCGATCTGGAAACACCATATATTTT	CASSNIAPGRSGNTIYF
NA	TRBJ2-3	TRBV5-1	NA	TGCGCCAGCAGCTCCGGCCCGTCGAGAGATACGCAGTATTTT	CASSSGPSRDTQYF
TRBD1	TRBJ1-4	TRBV19	NA	TGTGCCAGTAGTATAGGCTCGTCGGACAGGGACTATGAAAAACTGTTTTTT	CASSIGSSDRDYEKLFF
NA	TRBJ2-5	TRBV25-1	NA	TGTGCCAGCAGTGAATATGGGGACGGAGAGACCCAGTACTTC	CASSEYGDGETQYF
TRBD1	TRBJ2-3	TRBV28	once	TGTGCCAGCAGTTTAGATGACAGGGGTGGTAGGGATACGCAGTATTTT	CASSLDDRGGRDTQYF
NA	TRBJ2-5	TRBV12-3/TRBV12-4	once	TGTGCCAGCAGTTTTCAAGAGACCCAGTACTTC	CASSFQETQYF
TRBD2	TRBJ2-5	TRBV14	NA	TGTGCCAGCAGCCGCGGGGGGGGACCAGTTCTGGAGACCCAGTACTTC	CASSRGGGPVLETQYF
NA	TRBJ1-1	TRBV30	NA	TGTGCCTACAAAACGGTCCGGGGGAACACTGAAGCTTTCTTT	CAYKTVRGNTEAFF
TRBD1	TRBJ2-2	TRBV5-4	NA	TGTGCCAGCAGCACCGGGACAGGGCCCGTGAACACCGGGGAGCTGTTTTTT	CASSTGTGPVNTGELFF
NA	TRBJ2-2	TRBV4-1	NA	TGCGCCAGCAGCCAACCCCTAGTCGGCACCGGGGAGCTGTTTTTT	CASSQPLVGTGELFF
NA	TRBJ1-5	TRBV6-5	NA	TGTGCCAGCAGAGAGGGTAGCAATCAGCCCCAGCATTTT	CASREGSNQPQHF
NA	TRBJ1-2	TRBV7-8	few	TGTGCCAGCAGCGCGAGTTATGGCTACACCTTC	CASSASYGYTF
NA	TRBJ1-1	TRBV27	NA	TGTGCCAGCAGTTTTCATCGGGGCAACACTGAAGCTTTCTTT	CASSFHRGNTEAFF
NA	TRBJ2-1	TRBV27	NA	TGTGCCAGCTCGATGAGCCGGGATTCCTACAATGAGCAGTTCTTC	CASSMSRDSYNEQFF
TRBD1	TRBJ1-2	TRBV2	few	TGTGCCAGCACCGGGACAGGGGATGGCTACACCTTC	CASTGTGDGYTF
TRBD1	TRBJ1-5	TRBV28	NA	TGTGCCAGCAGTTTCCCTGGACAGGGGGATCAGCCCCAGCATTTT	CASSFPGQGDQPQHF
NA	TRBJ2-5	TRBV5-6	NA	TGTGCCAGCAGCTTGGGGCGGCTCCAAGAGACCCAGTACTTC	CASSLGRLQETQYF
NA	TRBJ1-1	TRBV7-3	NA	TGTGCCAGCAGCCGCAGAGGGGGGGACGCTGAAGCTTTCTTT	CASSRRGGDAEAFF
TRBD1	TRBJ1-2	TRBV3-1/TRBV3-2	NA	TGTGCCAGCAGCCAGTACCCCTCGGGACAGGGGATAAATGGCTACACCTTC	CASSQYPSGQGINGYTF
NA	TRBJ1-1	TRBV7-3	NA	TGTGCCAGCAGTTTCAGTACGAACACTGAAGCTTTCTTT	CASSFSTNTEAFF
TRBD1	TRBJ1-2	TRBV6-5	NA	TGTGCCATCCAAAGGGACAGCGAAGGCTACACCTTC	CAIQRDSEGYTF
NA	TRBJ2-6	TRBV21-1	NA	TGTGCCAGCAGCCCCCCGGGAGGACCCAACTCTGGGGCCAACGTCCTGACTTTC	CASSPPGGPNSGANVLTF
TRBD2	TRBJ2-1	TRBV24-1	NA	TGTGCCACCAGTGATTTGTTGATAGCGGGGAATGAGCAGTTCTTC	CATSDLLIAGNEQFF